These 15 T cell receptor beta chains came from one sample sequenced in a study of blood T cells in healthy people across ages. Using a J-beta primer mix together with a sample-barcoded 5' primer, a second PCR was run for about 6 to 12 cycles. Using its own MiXCR run on the 5' RACE reads, TCRdb lists one record per CDR3 protein. The data hold roughly 1,500,000 distinct CDR3 sequences, with approximately 32% observed a single time. The sequenced sample consisted of blood. The receptors originated from a woman aged 25 to 39 in good health.

The chain carries TRBV20-1 and TRBJ2-5; D remains unclear. The V end lost 0 bases, the J end lost 3 bases, and 11 bases lay between the germline ends. From germline, CDR1 is DFQATT and CDR2 SNEGSKA (reference sequence). This CDR3 is built from 14 residues. As DNA, the CDR3 is TGCAGTGCTAGAGATTTAGGTTTAGAAGAGACCCAGTACTTC. It codes for CSARDLGLEETQYF.

This clonotype showed up just a few times. This sequence joins TRBV29-1 and TRBJ2-3, with D perhaps TRBD1 (7 bases). The V gene's germline CDR1 is SQVTM and CDR2 ANQGSEA. This CDR3 is 16 amino acids long. The V gene lost 0 bases and the J gene lost 2 bases, with 15 bases spanning the gap. The CDR3, as DNA: TGCAGCGTTGAAGATTTATCAGGGGGGAACACAGATACGCAGTATTTT. Translated: CSVEDLSGGNTDTQYF.

The rearrangement joins TRBV3-1 to TRBJ1-1; D is undetermined. Per the germline V gene, CDR1 is LGHDT and CDR2 is YNNKEL (reference sequence). Trimming shortened V by 0 bases and J by 0 bases, and 11 bases separated the two germline ends. The CDR3 has 16 amino acids. The CDR3 protein is CASSQEAEGMNTEAFF. CDR3 DNA: TGTGCCAGCAGCCAAGAAGCAGAGGGTATGAACACTGAAGCTTTCTTT.

CDR3 in DNA: TGTGCCAGCAGTTATGACAGGGACGAGCAGTACTTC. Amino acids: CASSYDRDEQYF. The chain combines TRBV2 with TRBJ2-7; TRBD1 matches 7 bases. From germline, CDR1 is SNHLY and CDR2 FYNNEI. The CDR3 runs to 12 residues. V gave up 5 bases and J gave up 5 bases; unmatched junction bases: 3.

This chain joins TRBV12-3 or TRBV12-4 and TRBJ1-2, with unresolved D. This CDR3 is 12 amino acids long. V lost 8 bases, J lost 1 base, and 8 bases lay in between. CDR3 amino acids: CASAAVNYGYTF. The DNA of the CDR3 is TGTGCCAGCGCGGCGGTTAACTATGGCTACACCTTC.

This clonotype is a singleton in its sample. V is TRBV28 and J is TRBJ2-1; 11 bases match TRBD2. The CDR3 covers 15 residues. J gave up 10 bases and V 2 bases, and 7 bases lay outside the gene matches. Germline V gene sequence: CDR1 MDHEN, CDR2 SYDVKM. This CDR3 reads CASSLRTSGGWEQFF. The CDR3 coding sequence is TGTGCCAGCAGTTTACGAACTAGCGGGGGCTGGGAGCAGTTCTTC. The entire variable domain, with the rest obtained from reference TRBV28 and TRBJ2-1, is as follows: DVKVTQSSRYLVKRTGEKVFLECVQDMDHENMFWYRQDPGLGLRLIYFSYDVKMKEKGDIPEGYSVSREKKERFSLILESASTNQTSMYLCASSLRTSGGWEQFFGPGTRLTVL.

This clonotype was seen a handful of times. The chain links TRBV20-1 to TRBJ2-5; 9 bases agree with TRBD2. The CDR3 contains 14 residues. With 3 bases clipped from V and 6 bases from J, the junction kept 8 bases outside the gene matches. Germline V lookup: CDR1 DFQATT, CDR2 SNEGSKA (reference sequence). The CDR3 reads CSASGASGDQTQYF. As DNA, the CDR3 is TGCAGTGCTAGTGGGGCTAGCGGGGATCAGACCCAGTACTTC.

CDR3 sequence: CASMRTGNYGYTF. The CDR3 DNA sequence: TGTGCCAGCATGAGGACAGGGAACTATGGCTACACCTTC. The chain couples TRBV12-3 or TRBV12-4 to TRBJ1-2; 8 nucleotides align to TRBD1. V shed 7 bases, J shed 2 bases, and the junction held 3 bases outside the gene matches. This CDR3 region has 13 residues.

This clonotype was observed many times. The J gene is TRBJ2-3, the V gene TRBV5-1, with D tentatively TRBD2 (6 bases). The length of the CDR3 is 14 residues. Between the trimmed V and J ends, which lost 2 bases and 4 bases, there was a span of 11 bases. Germline V gene lookup returns CDR1 SGHRS and CDR2 YFSETQ. The CDR3 is CASSFSGAPDTQYF. In DNA form, the CDR3 reads TGCGCCAGCAGCTTTAGCGGAGCCCCAGATACGCAGTATTTT.

This clonotype has at least ten counts. This chain links TRBV7-9 with TRBJ2-7; 7 positions agree with TRBD1. CDR3 length: 16 amino acids. J lost 5 bases, V lost 1 base, and 11 bases had no gene match. Per the germline V gene, CDR1 is SEHNR and CDR2 is FQNEAQ (reference sequence). The CDR3 region is CASSLVYDRVVHEQYF. The CDR3, as DNA: TGTGCCAGCAGCTTAGTGTACGACAGGGTAGTCCACGAGCAGTACTTC.

This clonotype has a handful of counts. The V call is TRBV29-1, the J call TRBJ1-2; the match to TRBD1 covers 7 bases. Trimming removed 4 bases from V and 7 bases from J; junction bases left unmatched: 15. The CDR3 is made up of 15 amino acids. The germline gives CDR1 SQVTM, CDR2 ANQGSEA. The CDR3 sequence is CSVVGTLTGARGYTF. The CDR3, as DNA: TGCAGCGTTGTGGGGACCCTTACAGGGGCGCGTGGCTACACCTTC.

This clonotype has ten or more counts. V and J are TRBV15 and TRBJ2-1; D is ambiguous. This CDR3 is 12 amino acids long. V was trimmed by 1 base and J by 7 bases, leaving 5 bases between them. Germline V gene data show CDR1 as LNHNV and CDR2 as YYDKDF (reference sequence). The CDR3 reads CATSRAGNEQFF. In DNA form, the CDR3 reads TGTGCCACCAGCAGAGCGGGTAATGAGCAGTTCTTC.

The rearrangement joins TRBV28 to TRBJ2-7, with 7 bases that match TRBD1. The CDR3 is made up of 14 amino acids. V shed 5 bases and J 5 bases; nucleotides not matched to a gene: 9. Germline loops: CDR1 MDHEN, CDR2 SYDVKM. In nucleotides, the CDR3 is TGTGCCAGCAGTCTAGGGGACAGTATCCACGAGCAGTACTTC. Translating gives CASSLGDSIHEQYF.

This rearrangement joins TRBV20-1 to TRBJ2-7; D ambiguous. Germline CDR1 and CDR2: DFQATT and SNEGSKA (reference sequence). The CDR3 spans 13 residues. Trimming shortened V by 0 bases and J by 3 bases, and 9 bases separated the two germline ends. This CDR3 is CSARDALGYEQYF. The CDR3 nucleotides read TGCAGTGCTAGAGATGCATTAGGCTACGAGCAGTACTTC.

The gene calls are TRBV4-1 and TRBJ1-6; D is undetermined. The CDR3 contains 15 residues. Per germline, CDR1 MGHRA and CDR2 YSYEKL. V was shortened by 0 bases and J by 10 bases, with 13 bases between the two germline ends. DNA for the CDR3: TGCGCCAGCAGCCAAGAAGCACGGACCCACTCACCCCTCCACTTT. Its protein product is CASSQEARTHSPLHF.